The 9 T cell receptor beta chains listed next were all sequenced from one sample in a study of identical twins. TCRdb reprocessed the 5' RACE reads with MiXCR, giving one entry per CDR3 protein. The data show hundreds of thousands of distinct CDR3 sequences, 20% to 25% seen once. In addition, the sample was reused for a study of T cells expressing NK-cell markers.

The sequencing input was PBMCs. The source of these receptors is a woman under 30 in good health.

Many counts were recorded for this clonotype. The chain carries TRBV29-1 and TRBJ2-3, with D possibly being TRBD1 or TRBD2 (5 bases each). The CDR3 runs to 12 residues. Between the trimmed V and J ends, which lost 7 bases and 3 bases, there was a span of 11 bases. Germline CDR1 and CDR2: SQVTM and ANQGSEA. The CDR3: CSGVGTTDTQYF. In DNA, the CDR3 is TGCAGCGGGGTAGGGACGACAGATACGCAGTATTTT.

This clonotype was picked up a small number of times. V and J are TRBV20-1 and TRBJ2-2; a possible D gene is TRBD2 (6 bases). The CDR3 spans 15 residues. CDR1 is DFQATT, CDR2 SNEGSKA, per germline (reference sequence). Deletions cut 6 bases from V and 5 bases from J, with 19 bases between. The CDR3 nucleotides are TGCAGTGCCCGGACCCCGGGAGTAGGGACCGGGGAGCTGTTTTTT. It codes for CSARTPGVGTGELFF.

J is TRBJ2-1 and V is TRBV6-1; weak D call: TRBD2 (5 bases). CDR1 is MNHNS, CDR2 SASEGT, per germline. Trimming removed 5 bases from V and 7 bases from J, with 12 bases in between. The CDR3 covers 13 residues. CDR3 in amino acids: CASSPISGNEQFF. The CDR3 nucleotides read TGTGCCAGCAGTCCCATATCGGGGAATGAGCAGTTCTTC.

This chain joins TRBV20-1 and TRBJ2-1; 8 nucleotides agree with TRBD1. The CDR3 is made up of 14 amino acids. The trim removed 3 bases at V and 3 bases at J, leaving 4 bases unmatched. The germline gives CDR1 DFQATT, CDR2 SNEGSKA (reference sequence). CDR3 protein: CSASRQGLYNEQFF. The DNA for the CDR3 is TGCAGTGCTAGTAGACAGGGGCTCTACAATGAGCAGTTCTTC.

This chain uses TRBV11-2 with TRBJ2-2; no definite D call. Germline CDR1 reads SGHAT; CDR2 reads FQNNGV. The V and J ends lost 4 bases and 5 bases respectively, with 17 bases between them. This CDR3 region has 16 residues. CDR3 in amino acids: CASSSISGRRTGELFF. The CDR3 nucleotides are TGTGCCAGCAGCTCAATTTCAGGACGACGAACCGGGGAGCTGTTTTTT.

The chain employs TRBV5-6 and TRBJ1-5; D not certain. The CDR3 length is 14 residues. Germline-derived CDR1 and CDR2 are SGHDT and YYEEEE. Trimming left V 5 bases short and J 1 base short, with 10 bases between. CDR3 nucleotides: TGTGCCAGCAGGCCCTGGTACAGCAATCAGCCCCAGCATTTT. Translation gives CASRPWYSNQPQHF.

The rearrangement joins TRBV7-9 to TRBJ1-2; tentative D call: TRBD1 (6 bases). Germline V CDR1 and CDR2: SEHNR, FQNEAQ (reference sequence). The CDR3 sequence is 14 residues long. V dropped 3 bases and J dropped 4 bases, with 12 bases sitting between them. The CDR3 reads CASSFSSDSYGYTF. Written as DNA, the CDR3 is TGTGCCAGCAGCTTTTCCTCGGACAGCTATGGCTACACCTTC.

The rearrangement joins TRBV4-3 to TRBJ2-7; TRBD2 is a possible D gene (5 bases). V was clipped by 3 bases and J by 0 bases, with 12 bases between them. This CDR3 region has 15 residues. Germline CDR1 is LGHNA and CDR2 is YSLEER. CDR3: CASSHRSGYSYEQYF. The DNA for the CDR3 is TGCGCCAGCAGCCACCGAAGCGGTTACTCCTACGAGCAGTACTTC.

This clonotype showed up just a few times. This chain uses TRBV10-3 with TRBJ2-5; D is tentatively TRBD1 or TRBD2 (5 bases each). The germline V gene has CDR1 ENHRY and CDR2 SYGVKD. The CDR3 has 15 amino acids. V lost 2 bases to trimming and J lost 5 bases, with 15 bases between them. DNA for the CDR3: TGTGCCATCAGTGAGCGGGGCGGCCCCGAGGAGACCCAGTACTTC. This gives the protein CAISERGGPEETQYF.